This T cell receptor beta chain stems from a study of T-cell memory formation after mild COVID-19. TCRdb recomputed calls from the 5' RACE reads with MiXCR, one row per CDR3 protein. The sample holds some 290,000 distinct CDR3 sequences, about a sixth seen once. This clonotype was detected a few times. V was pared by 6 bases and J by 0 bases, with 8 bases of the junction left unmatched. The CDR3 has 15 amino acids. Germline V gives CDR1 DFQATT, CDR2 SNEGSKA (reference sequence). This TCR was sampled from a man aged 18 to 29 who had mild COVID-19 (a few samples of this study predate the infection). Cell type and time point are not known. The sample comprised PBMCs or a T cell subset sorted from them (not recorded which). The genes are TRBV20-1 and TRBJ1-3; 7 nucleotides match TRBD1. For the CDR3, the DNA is TGCAGTGCGATGACAGGGTTGCCCTCTGGAAACACCATATATTTT. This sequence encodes CSAMTGLPSGNTIYF.